Following are 22 T cell receptor beta chains from one sample sequenced in a study of T cells after yellow fever vaccination. TCRdb redid the calling of the 5' RACE reads with MiXCR, one entry per CDR3 protein. The data hold around 180,000 distinct CDR3 sequences, with about 6% observed a single time. The source was CD4+ T cells sorted from PBMCs, collected on the day of the first yellow fever vaccination. All receptors derive from a man aged 18 to 30 who received the YFV17D yellow fever vaccine.

This clonotype was seen a handful of times. The J gene is TRBJ2-7, the V gene TRBV5-1; 12 bases agree with TRBD1. V lost 4 bases to trimming and J lost 6 bases; unmatched junction nucleotides: 5. The CDR3 loop spans 14 amino acids. Germline V CDR1 and CDR2: SGHRS, YFSETQ. CDR3 protein: CASSLGQGASEQYF. The CDR3 DNA reads TGCGCCAGCAGCCTGGGACAGGGGGCTTCCGAGCAGTACTTC.

The chain couples TRBV29-1 to TRBJ1-3; TRBD1 is a possible D gene (5 bases). This CDR3 region has 12 residues. Trimming shortened V by 4 bases and J by 7 bases, and 11 bases separated the two germline ends. The germline V gene encodes CDR1 SQVTM and CDR2 ANQGSEA. The CDR3 loop is CSVGVGGNTIYF. The CDR3, as DNA: TGCAGCGTTGGAGTCGGGGGGAACACCATATATTTT.

This chain joins TRBV21-1 and TRBJ1-4; the table names TRBD1, a call not compared with the DNA. TRBV21-1 counts as a pseudogene. The CDR3 spans 16 residues. CDR3 residues: CASSPLGGRGDEKLFF. In DNA form, the CDR3 reads TGTGCCAGCAGCCCCCTCGGAGGCCGCGGGGATGAAAAACTGTTTTTT.

This clonotype was counted many times. For the CDR3, the DNA is TGCGCCAGCAGCCCCTCCGGGGGAAGTATAAGAACTGAAGCTTTCTTT. It encodes CASSPSGGSIRTEAFF. V and J are TRBV4-1 and TRBJ1-1; TRBD1 is a possible D gene (5 bases). The length of the CDR3 is 16 residues. CDR1 and CDR2 (germline): MGHRA, YSYEKL. V shed 4 bases and J shed 5 bases, with 20 bases lying between them.

This clonotype was seen a handful of times. In DNA form, the CDR3 reads TGCAGTGCTAGGAGGGGGTACAATGAGCAGTTCTTC. Its protein product is CSARRGYNEQFF. The chain is built from TRBV20-1 and TRBJ2-1; perhaps TRBD1 as D (6 bases). Germline CDR1 is DFQATT and CDR2 is SNEGSKA (reference sequence). The CDR3 totals 12 residues. V was clipped by 3 bases and J by 4 bases, with 7 bases between them.

The chain is built from TRBV6-5 and TRBJ1-1, with TRBD1 identical over 10 bases. The CDR3 is 17 amino acids. Germline V lookup: CDR1 MNHEY, CDR2 SVGAGI. The V segment lost 2 bases and the J segment 3 bases; nucleotides outside the gene matches: 9. CDR3 region: CASSYVGTGAAYTEAFF. In DNA, the CDR3 is TGTGCCAGCAGTTACGTCGGGACAGGGGCGGCCTACACTGAAGCTTTCTTT.

This clonotype was counted ten times or more. V gene TRBV5-1 combines with J gene TRBJ1-2, with D perhaps matching TRBD1 (6 bases). V lost 0 bases to trimming and J lost 2 bases, with 8 bases between them. Germline CDR1 is SGHRS and CDR2 is YFSETQ. CDR3 size: 14 residues. CDR3: CASSLADRNYGYTF. CDR3 coding DNA: TGCGCCAGCAGCTTGGCCGACAGGAACTATGGCTACACCTTC.

This clonotype was counted between two and nine times. The chain has TRBV4-3 and TRBJ1-1; a possible D gene is TRBD1 (6 bases). Deletions cut 6 bases from V and 1 base from J, with 9 bases between. The CDR3 runs 13 residues. Germline V gene lookup returns CDR1 LGHNA and CDR2 YSLEER. The CDR3 sequence: CASRYRENTEAFF. CDR3 DNA sequence: TGCGCCAGCAGGTACAGGGAGAACACTGAAGCTTTCTTT.

This clonotype was seen at least ten times. V gene TRBV15 combines with J gene TRBJ1-5; D call uncertain. The CDR3 extends over 12 amino acids. The V end lost 1 base, the J end lost 5 bases, and 3 bases lay between the germline ends. In germline, CDR1 is LNHNV, CDR2 YYDKDF (reference sequence). The CDR3 region has the DNA TGTGCCACCAGCAGAGGGGATCAGCCCCAGCATTTT. This gives the protein CATSRGDQPQHF. Together with reference TRBV15 and TRBJ1-5, the CDR3 gives the full variable domain: DAMVIQNPRYQVTQFGKPVTLSCSQTLNHNVMYWYQQKSSQAPKLLFHYYDKDFNNEADTPDNFQSRRPNTSFCFLDIRSPGLGDTAMYLCATSRGDQPQHFGDGTRLSIL.

This clonotype has only a few counts. The chain uses TRBV20-1 and TRBJ2-3; TRBD1 matches 8 bases. V lost 6 bases, J lost 5 bases, and 4 bases stayed unmatched. The CDR3 totals 12 residues. Germline V gives CDR1 DFQATT, CDR2 SNEGSKA (reference sequence). In nucleotides, the CDR3 is TGCAGTGCGACAGGGGCGGTAGATACGCAGTATTTT. Residues: CSATGAVDTQYF.

A note on this clonotype: With a much larger clone just one base away, this may be a read error. The V gene is TRBV20-1, the J gene TRBJ2-1; the D gene is possibly TRBD2 (7 bases). CDR1 and CDR2 from the germline V gene are DFQATT and SNEGSKA (reference sequence). V lost 3 bases to trimming and J lost 7 bases, with 16 bases between them. The CDR3 has 14 residues. The DNA of the CDR3 is TGCAGTGCTAGTCCTGGGGGGGCGCGGAATGAGCAGTTCTTC. Translation gives CSASPGGARNEQFF.

This clonotype was seen a handful of times. CDR3 sequence reads: CASSQDWTQNIQYF. The CDR3 nucleotides read TGTGCCAGCAGCCAAGATTGGACTCAAAACATTCAGTACTTC. V and J are TRBV3-1 and TRBJ2-4; weak D call: TRBD2 (5 bases). CDR1 is LGHDT, CDR2 YNNKEL, per germline (reference sequence). Deletions cut 0 bases from V and 5 bases from J, with 8 bases between. The CDR3 length is 14 residues.

This clonotype has only a few counts. V usage is TRBV12-3 or TRBV12-4 and J usage is TRBJ2-5; D tentatively reads TRBD1 or TRBD2 (5 bases each). This CDR3 is 17 amino acids long. V lost 5 bases and J lost 0, with 19 bases in between. CDR3 sequence: CASSLFRGRRYQETQYF. The CDR3 DNA follows: TGTGCCAGCAGTCTGTTTCGGGGACGACGGTACCAAGAGACCCAGTACTTC.

This sequence joins TRBV4-3 and TRBJ2-3; D unclear. Germline CDR1 is LGHNA and CDR2 is YSLEER. Trimming stripped 1 base from V and 4 bases from J, with 9 bases between. CDR3 length equals 14 residues. DNA for the CDR3: TGCGCCAGCAGCCAAGCCGAGCCCTCAGATACGCAGTATTTT. Its translation is CASSQAEPSDTQYF.

The rearrangement joins TRBV5-1 to TRBJ1-1, with a weak D call TRBD1 (6 bases). This CDR3 has 15 residues. In germline, CDR1 is SGHRS, CDR2 YFSETQ. Trimming pared 5 bases from V and 5 bases from J, leaving 19 bases between. Here the CDR3 reads CASSITGGRETEAFF. In DNA, the CDR3 is TGCGCCAGCAGTATCACGGGGGGGCGAGAAACTGAAGCTTTCTTT.

This clonotype was detected ten times or more. This chain uses TRBV5-1 with TRBJ1-1, with TRBD1 identical over 7 bases. Per the germline V gene, CDR1 is SGHRS and CDR2 is YFSETQ. The CDR3 spans 13 residues. The V and J ends lost 2 bases and 4 bases, in that order; junction bases with no gene match: 2. CDR3 protein: CASSFRDSTEAFF. The CDR3 DNA reads as TGCGCCAGCAGCTTTCGGGACAGCACTGAAGCTTTCTTT.

There are many counts of this clonotype. V and J are TRBV12-3 or TRBV12-4 and TRBJ2-2; possible D gene TRBD2, 6 bases. CDR3 size: 14 residues. Trimming took 9 bases from V and 0 from J, leaving 11 bases between them. The chain's CDR3 is CASTGTANTGELFF. The CDR3 coding sequence is TGTGCCAGTACCGGGACTGCGAACACCGGGGAGCTGTTTTTT.

The rearrangement joins TRBV7-2 to TRBJ2-3, with a tentative D call TRBD2 (5 bases). The CDR3 runs 12 residues. Germline V gene data show CDR1 as SGHTA and CDR2 as FQGNSA. Trimming stripped 8 bases from V and 4 bases from J, with 10 bases between. In nucleotides, the CDR3 is TGTGCCAGCGGCGGGTACGCAGATACGCAGTATTTT. As protein: CASGGYADTQYF.

This clonotype was detected ten times or more. V is TRBV7-2 and J is TRBJ2-1; TRBD2 matches 8 bases. This CDR3 region has 16 residues. V shed 1 base and J 4 bases; nucleotides not matched to a gene: 6. CDR1 and CDR2 from the germline V gene are SGHTA and FQGNSA. The CDR3 nucleotides read TGTGCCAGCAGCTTAGGGGGACTAGGGGTTTACAATGAGCAGTTCTTC. It specifies CASSLGGLGVYNEQFF.

The V and J genes are TRBV12-5 and TRBJ2-5; D perhaps matches TRBD1 (6 bases). Per germline, CDR1 LGHNT and CDR2 FRNRAP. CDR3 length: 13 residues. Between the trimmed V and J ends, which lost 7 bases and 4 bases, there was a span of 13 bases. In DNA form, the CDR3 reads TGTGCTAGTGCCAGGGGTTCAGGAGAGACCCAGTACTTC. This translates into CASARGSGETQYF.

The table lists this clonotype with many counts. The chain uses TRBV6-1 and TRBJ1-2, with 9 bases that match TRBD1. Germline CDR1 reads MNHNS; CDR2 reads SASEGT. The CDR3 contains 14 residues. The junction had 10 bases not matched to a gene; V was cut back by 7 bases and J by 7 bases. The CDR3 DNA is TGTGCCAGCAAGGTCTGGGACAGGGAGCTTGGCTACACCTTC. Translated, it gives CASKVWDRELGYTF.

In this sample, this clonotype turned up a few times. This chain connects TRBV19 to TRBJ2-7, with 9 bases that match TRBD1. CDR3 length equals 12 residues. The junction had 6 bases not matched to a gene; V was cut back by 8 bases and J by 7 bases. Germline-derived CDR1 and CDR2 are LNHDA and SQIVND (reference sequence). The CDR3 spells CASCGQGQEQYF. The DNA of the CDR3 is TGTGCCAGTTGCGGACAGGGGCAGGAGCAGTACTTC.